This is a list of T cell receptor beta chains from one sample in a study of blood T cell repertoires in COVID-19. Data came from immunoSEQ multiplex PCR; TCRdb stores just in-frame clones and leaves some out. The table records under 250,000 clones, around nine tenths of them present only once. Input material: PBMCs or T cells enriched from blood (not recorded which). The source of these receptors is a woman in her 30s who had been exposed to COVID-19. Both conserved end residues are part of each CDR3. The D gene is left open where the match is weak. Clone size is shown for a subset of rows, as once, few, many or a class of expanded clone.

d_gene | j_gene | abundance | v_gene | len | CDR3aa | CDR3nt
TRBD2 | TRBJ2-1 | - | TRBV4-1 | 16 | CASSHQIAGVGNEQFF | TGCGCCAGCAGCCATCAAATAGCGGGAGTGGGGAATGAGCAGTTCTTC
TRBD2 | TRBJ2-1 | - | TRBV6-2/TRBV6-3 | 13 | CASSTGTSHEQFF | TGTGCCAGCAGTACCGGGACTAGCCATGAGCAGTTCTTC
- | TRBJ1-1 | - | TRBV14 | 13 | CASSLGGNTEAFF | TGTGCCAGCAGCCTAGGAGGGAACACTGAAGCTTTCTTT
- | TRBJ1-5 | - | TRBV27 | 15 | CASSLGVGGHQPQHF | TGTGCCAGCAGTTTAGGTGTCGGGGGGCATCAGCCCCAGCATTTT
TRBD2 | TRBJ2-7 | - | TRBV9 | 15 | CASSPGLAENYEQYF | TGTGCCAGCAGCCCCGGACTAGCGGAGAACTACGAGCAGTACTTC
TRBD2 | TRBJ2-2 | - | TRBV10-3 | 14 | CASSGRGNTGELFF | TGTGCCTCCAGCGGGAGGGGAAACACCGGGGAGCTGTTTTTT
TRBD2 | TRBJ2-5 | - | TRBV3-1/TRBV3-2 | 17 | CASSTSGRVRGQETQYF | TGTGCCAGCAGTACTAGCGGGAGGGTTCGCGGGCAAGAGACCCAGTACTTC
- | TRBJ1-5 | few | TRBV16 | 14 | CASSLPGMNQPQHF | TGTGCCAGCAGCCTCCCAGGGATGAATCAGCCCCAGCATTTT
- | TRBJ1-2 | - | TRBV6-1 | 13 | CASSEVVDYGYTF | TGTGCCAGCAGTGAAGTGGTAGACTATGGCTACACCTTC
TRBD1 | TRBJ1-6 | - | TRBV6-1 | 14 | CASSENRGNSPLHF | TGTGCCAGCAGTGAAAACAGGGGAAATTCACCCCTCCACTTT
TRBD1 | TRBJ2-3 | - | TRBV5-4 | 16 | CASSPRRGQGADTQYF | TGTGCCAGCAGCCCCCGGAGGGGACAGGGTGCAGATACGCAGTATTTT
- | TRBJ1-4 | - | TRBV19 | 14 | CASSIGGVNEKLFF | TGTGCCAGTAGTATAGGAGGTGTTAATGAAAAACTGTTTTTT
TRBD1 | TRBJ2-7 | once | TRBV5-5 | 14 | CASSLGQGPYEQYF | TGTGCCAGCAGCTTGGGACAGGGGCCGTACGAGCAGTACTTC
TRBD1 | TRBJ2-5 | - | TRBV9 | 16 | CASSVDPTGVQETQYF | TGTGCCAGCAGCGTAGATCCTACAGGGGTTCAAGAGACCCAGTACTTC
- | TRBJ1-1 | - | TRBV9 | 15 | CASSGQSGVVTEAFF | TGTGCCAGCAGCGGACAGAGCGGGGTGGTCACTGAAGCTTTCTTT
- | TRBJ2-3 | - | TRBV5-1 | 15 | CASSLGGGPTDTQYF | TGCGCCAGCAGCTTGGGGGGAGGACCCACAGATACGCAGTATTTT
TRBD1 | TRBJ2-2 | - | TRBV10-3 | 16 | CAISDGGTGGPGELFF | TGTGCCATCAGTGACGGGGGGACAGGGGGTCCCGGGGAGCTGTTTTTT
- | TRBJ1-3 | - | TRBV30 | 13 | CAWSQGFGNTIYF | TGTGCCTGGAGTCAGGGTTTCGGAAACACCATATATTTT
TRBD1 | TRBJ1-5 | - | TRBV28 | 16 | CASSGAGGVSNQPQHF | TGTGCCAGCAGCGGGGCAGGGGGCGTTAGCAATCAGCCCCAGCATTTT
TRBD1 | TRBJ2-7 | - | TRBV7-9 | 16 | CASSLAPGQGPYEQYF | TGTGCCAGCAGCTTAGCCCCGGGACAGGGACCCTACGAGCAGTACTTC
- | TRBJ1-2 | - | TRBV7-9 | 16 | CASRYMTEISNYGYTF | TGTGCCAGCAGATATATGACAGAGATCTCTAACTATGGCTACACCTTC
- | TRBJ2-1 | - | TRBV28 | 12 | CASKSAGNEQFF | TGTGCCAGCAAATCGGCAGGCAATGAGCAGTTCTTC
TRBD2 | TRBJ2-1 | - | TRBV9 | 18 | CASSVASLAGGPDNEQFF | TGTGCCAGCAGCGTAGCTAGCCTAGCGGGAGGCCCTGACAATGAGCAGTTCTTC
- | TRBJ1-3 | - | TRBV5-1 | 14 | CASSAETSGNTIYF | TGCGCCAGCTCCGCCGAGACTTCTGGAAACACCATATATTTT
TRBD2 | TRBJ2-7 | - | TRBV11-3 | 14 | CASSPGYQREEQYF | TGTGCCAGCAGCCCAGGTTATCAGCGGGAGGAGCAGTACTTC
- | TRBJ2-7 | - | TRBV6-1 | 15 | CASNEGQRSSYEQYF | TGTGCCAGCAATGAAGGACAGCGCTCTTCCTACGAGCAGTACTTC
TRBD1 | TRBJ1-2 | - | TRBV2 | 14 | CASSRQGANYGYTF | TGTGCCAGCAGCCGACAGGGGGCGAACTATGGCTACACCTTC
TRBD1 | TRBJ2-1 | - | TRBV6-1 | 16 | CASSGSTGGSYNEQFF | TGTGCCAGCAGTGGATCGACAGGGGGCTCCTACAATGAGCAGTTCTTC
TRBD1 | TRBJ1-2 | - | TRBV19 | 17 | CASSISAGGPPSYGYTF | TGTGCCAGTAGTATATCGGCAGGGGGTCCTCCTAGCTATGGCTACACCTTC
- | TRBJ1-5 | - | TRBV3-1/TRBV3-2 | 15 | CASSQGGGARQPQHF | TGTGCCAGCAGCCAAGGGGGAGGGGCAAGGCAGCCCCAGCATTTT
- | TRBJ1-3 | once | TRBV11-3 | 14 | CASSSGQTGNTIYF | TGTGCCAGCAGCTCCGGACAGACGGGAAACACCATATATTTT
TRBD1 | TRBJ1-6 | - | TRBV12-5 | 20 | CASGLVLGTGKDYSNSPLHF | TGTGCTAGTGGTTTGGTACTGGGGACAGGGAAAGACTACTCTAATTCACCCCTCCACTTT
- | TRBJ2-7 | - | TRBV6-6 | 13 | CASSYAIDYEQYF | TGTGCCAGTTCCTACGCCATAGACTACGAGCAGTACTTC
- | TRBJ1-2 | once | TRBV6-5 | 13 | CASARGAGGGYTF | TGTGCCAGCGCCCGGGGGGCTGGTGGAGGCTACACCTTC
TRBD1 | TRBJ2-3 | - | TRBV6-5 | 15 | CASSWTGGFPDTQYF | TGTGCCAGCAGTTGGACAGGGGGTTTTCCAGATACGCAGTATTTT
- | TRBJ2-7 | - | TRBV5-1 | 14 | CASSLEATSREQYF | TGCGCCAGCAGCTTGGAGGCAACATCGCGGGAGCAGTACTTC
- | TRBJ1-1 | - | TRBV27 | 14 | CASSRVRMNTEAFF | TGTGCCAGCAGTCGGGTCCGTATGAACACTGAAGCTTTCTTT
TRBD1 | TRBJ2-1 | - | TRBV12-3/TRBV12-4 | 13 | CASNQGAQERQFF | TGTGCCAGCAACCAGGGGGCGCAAGAGCGGCAGTTCTTC
TRBD2 | TRBJ2-1 | once | TRBV9 | 15 | CASSFRTSGNNEQFF | TGTGCCAGCAGCTTCCGGACTAGCGGGAACAATGAGCAGTTCTTC
- | TRBJ1-1 | - | TRBV5-1 | 15 | CASSLGNRERTEAFF | TGCGCCAGCAGCTTGGGGAACAGGGAAAGAACTGAAGCTTTCTTT
TRBD1 | TRBJ1-6 | few | TRBV2 | 16 | CASSTTVDRGDSPLHF | TGTGCCAGCAGTACAACCGTGGACAGGGGCGATTCACCCCTCCACTTT